Here is one T cell receptor beta chain with its context. This specimen belongs to a study of PD-1 blockade in classical Hodgkin lymphoma. Following autologous stem cell transplantation, relapse occurred in every patient, and exposure to brentuximab vedotin varied. Produced via immunoSEQ multiplex PCR; TCRdb's table is partial and in-frame only. This sample has about 6,500 clones, with about 80% found just once. Trimming cost V 2 bases and J 1 base, with 3 bases left between them. The CDR3 length is 13 residues. Sequencing was performed on peripheral blood mononuclear cells (PBMCs), taken at baseline. The receptor's source is a human donor with classical Hodgkin lymphoma. The chain uses TRBV5-7 and TRBJ2-2; no clear D gene. TRBV5-7 is marked as an open reading frame, function uncertain. CDR3 in amino acids: CASSFRNTGELFF. The CDR3 DNA reads TGTGCCAGCAGCTTTCGGAACACCGGGGAGCTGTTTTTT.